These 30 T cell receptor beta chains came from one sample sequenced in a study of T cell responses to AZD1222 COVID-19 vaccine (dated by TCRdb to 2020 to 2023). Library construction relied on the immunoSEQ multiplex PCR assay. Here the immuneACCESS table is served through TCRdb, limited to in-frame sequences with V and J called. Missing clones are a known gap in these copies; in checked studies unresolved V genes cover under half, and the rest lacks a known reason. This sample holds more than 150,000 clones; 92% were observed only once. Of the sample, around 1.3% falls within the top ten clones. Taken with the paper, the label for time point translates to: about 28 days (+/-7) after the second vaccine dose. This sample comprised peripheral blood, obtained 28 days after the second AZD1222 dose. Receptor source: an adult who received the AZD1222 COVID-19 vaccine.

The chain employs TRBV6-5 and TRBJ1-1; D is uncertain. V lost 8 bases, J lost 2 bases, and 12 bases lay in between. The length of the CDR3 is 13 residues. Per the germline V gene, CDR1 is MNHEY and CDR2 is SVGAGI. CDR3 amino acids: CASAWARNTEAFF. The CDR3 DNA is TGTGCCAGCGCGTGGGCTCGTAACACTGAAGCTTTCTTT.

CDR3 protein: CASRQWDSHSEAFF. The CDR3 coding sequence is TGTGCCAGCAGGCAGTGGGACAGTCATTCTGAAGCTTTCTTT. The chain has TRBV28 and TRBJ1-1; 7 nucleotides match TRBD1. The germline gives CDR1 MDHEN, CDR2 SYDVKM. The ends lost 6 bases at V and 6 bases at J; junction bases unmatched: 10. The CDR3 consists of 14 residues. Supplemented by reference TRBV28 and TRBJ1-1, the full variable domain reads DVKVTQSSRYLVKRTGEKVFLECVQDMDHENMFWYRQDPGLGLRLIYFSYDVKMKEKGDIPEGYSVSREKKERFSLILESASTNQTSMYLCASRQWDSHSEAFFGQGTRLTVV.

The rearrangement links TRBV24-1 to TRBJ2-1; no reliable D call. This CDR3 spans 13 amino acids. Trimming took 4 bases from V and 9 from J, leaving 12 bases between them. CDR1 KGHDR and CDR2 SFDVKD come from the germline V gene. The CDR3 region is CATSDLDIGEQFF. Written as DNA, the CDR3 is TGTGCCACCAGTGACCTTGACATTGGTGAGCAGTTCTTC.

The chain combines TRBV11-2 with TRBJ2-1; possible D gene TRBD2, 6 bases. The CDR3 runs 16 residues. Trimming shortened V by 2 bases and J by 3 bases, and 14 bases separated the two germline ends. Germline lookup yields CDR1 SGHAT and CDR2 FQNNGV. This CDR3 is CASSLIGSGVYNEQFF. CDR3 coding DNA: TGTGCCAGCAGCTTAATCGGGAGTGGGGTCTACAATGAGCAGTTCTTC.

This chain connects TRBV6-1 to TRBJ2-2, with 7 bases lining up with TRBD1. This CDR3 spans 16 amino acids. Germline V gives CDR1 MNHNS, CDR2 SASEGT. V lost 1 base and J lost 4; bases outside the gene matches: 6. CDR3 nucleotides: TGTGCCAGCAGTGAAGGGCTGGGACAGATCACCGGGGAGCTGTTTTTT. Its translation is CASSEGLGQITGELFF.

The chain recombines TRBV20-1 with TRBJ2-1; 7 positions agree with TRBD2. The CDR3 loop spans 16 amino acids. The V gene's germline CDR1 is DFQATT and CDR2 SNEGSKA (reference sequence). The J segment lost 2 bases and the V segment lost 3 bases, leaving 10 bases of the junction unmatched. CDR3 in amino acids: CSASHGGRIAYNEQFF. The CDR3 DNA follows: TGCAGTGCTAGTCACGGGGGGAGGATCGCCTACAATGAGCAGTTCTTC.

CDR3 residues: CASSMARRRGVDTEAFF. CDR3 DNA sequence: TGTGCCAGTAGTATGGCGAGACGGAGGGGGGTCGACACTGAAGCTTTCTTT. This chain joins TRBV19 and TRBJ1-1; D possibly corresponds to TRBD1 (6 bases). The germline gives CDR1 LNHDA, CDR2 SQIVND (reference sequence). This CDR3 is 17 amino acids long. The V and J ends lost 3 bases and 3 bases respectively, with 20 bases between them.

The rearrangement links TRBV5-4 to TRBJ2-3; TRBD1 matches at 7 bases. Germline-derived CDR1 and CDR2 are SGHNT and YYREEE (reference sequence). V lost 4 bases, J lost 2 bases, and 13 bases stayed unmatched. The CDR3 is made up of 17 amino acids. In DNA form, the CDR3 reads TGTGCCAGCAGCGCCGGGACAGTCTCATTTAACACAGATACGCAGTATTTT. It is translated as CASSAGTVSFNTDTQYF. Full variable domain (remainder filled in from reference TRBV5-4 and TRBJ2-3): ETGVTQSPTHLIKTRGQQVTLRCSSQSGHNTVSWYQQALGQGPQFIFQYYREEENGRGNFPPRFSGLQFPNYSSELNVNALELDDSALYLCASSAGTVSFNTDTQYFGPGTRLTVL.

This clone was detected only a few times. The CDR3 region is CASSFDSRTEAFF. Written as DNA, the CDR3 is TGCGCCAGCAGCTTTGACAGCCGCACTGAAGCTTTCTTT. The rearrangement uses TRBV5-1 and TRBJ1-1, with TRBD1 as a possible D gene (5 bases). Germline V gives CDR1 SGHRS, CDR2 YFSETQ. This CDR3 is built from 13 residues. V was shortened by 2 bases and J by 4 bases, with 9 bases between the two germline ends.

On this clone: Germline is not matched at one junction end, which may reflect a read error. The V and J genes are TRBV6-2 or TRBV6-3 and TRBJ2-4, with D possibly matching TRBD2 (5 bases). Looked up from germline, CDR1 is MNHEY and CDR2 is SVGEGT. The CDR3 has 12 residues. Here the CDR3 DNA reads TGTGCCAGCAGTTACGGAGGCATCAGGAGGAACTTC. Translated: CASSYGGIRRNF.

The J gene is TRBJ1-6, the V gene TRBV28; no reliable D call. CDR1 MDHEN and CDR2 SYDVKM come from the germline V gene. The CDR3 totals 14 residues. Trimming took off 6 bases at V and 8 bases at J, with 14 bases between the two ends. CDR3 DNA sequence: TGTGCCAGCAGCCCAACCACAGCCTATTCACCCCTCCACTTT. Translated, it gives CASSPTTAYSPLHF.

The chain has TRBV19 and TRBJ1-2; unclear D gene. The CDR3 length is 16 residues. The germline V gene encodes CDR1 LNHDA and CDR2 SQIVND (reference sequence). Trimming pared 1 base from V and 7 bases from J, leaving 19 bases between. As DNA, the CDR3 is TGTGCCAGTAGTATAGCTGCCGGCTGGAGTTCTAGTGGCTACACCTTC. It is translated as CASSIAAGWSSSGYTF.

The rearrangement links TRBV7-2 to TRBJ1-5, with D uncertain. V lost 4 bases to trimming and J lost 7 bases, with 8 bases between them. There are 12 residues in the CDR3. Looked up from germline, CDR1 is SGHTA and CDR2 is FQGNSA. The CDR3 region has the DNA TGTGCCAGCAGCTCCTCCGCACAGCCCCAGCATTTT. It yields the protein CASSSSAQPQHF.

The chain uses TRBV19 and TRBJ1-5; D is perhaps TRBD1 (5 bases). Germline values: CDR1 LNHDA, CDR2 SQIVND (reference sequence). The CDR3 totals 12 residues. V lost 7 bases and J lost 7, with 11 bases in between. CDR3 protein: CASIGGNQPQHF. CDR3 sequence (DNA): TGTGCCAGTATTGGGGGAAACCAGCCCCAGCATTTT.

This sequence joins TRBV2 and TRBJ2-6; no definite D call. V lost 3 bases and J 0 bases, leaving 6 bases between the germline ends. Germline V CDR1 and CDR2: SNHLY, FYNNEI. The CDR3 sequence is 15 residues long. The CDR3 is CASSELDSGANVLTF. The CDR3 DNA reads as TGTGCCAGCAGTGAGTTGGACTCTGGGGCCAACGTCCTGACTTTC.

The V call is TRBV2, the J call TRBJ2-1; the match to TRBD2 covers 10 bases. V was pared by 6 bases and J by 0 bases, with 5 bases of the junction left unmatched. Germline V lookup: CDR1 SNHLY, CDR2 FYNNEI. This CDR3 has 16 amino acids. The CDR3 nucleotides are TGTGCCAGCAGGCTAGCGGGGGCCTCCTCCTACAATGAGCAGTTCTTC. Protein sequence: CASRLAGASSYNEQFF.

The chain is built from TRBV6-2 or TRBV6-3 and TRBJ1-2; no clear D. Germline V gives CDR1 MNHEY, CDR2 SVGEGT. Trimming shortened V by 5 bases and J by 2 bases, and 18 bases separated the two germline ends. The CDR3 is 16 amino acids. The CDR3 region is CASSQAPLDLNYGYTF. CDR3 DNA: TGTGCCAGCAGTCAAGCCCCCTTAGACCTCAACTATGGCTACACCTTC.

The rearrangement links TRBV30 to TRBJ1-1, with TRBD1 matching over 7 bases. J was trimmed by 3 bases and V by 1 base; bases with no gene match: 5. The CDR3 sequence is 14 residues long. The germline gives CDR1 GTSNPN, CDR2 SVGIG (reference sequence). CDR3 nucleotide sequence: TGTGCCTGGAGTGGAAACCAGGGGGACACTGAAGCTTTCTTT. It encodes CAWSGNQGDTEAFF. The variable domain in full, completed from reference TRBV30 and TRBJ1-1, reads SQTIHQWPATLVQPVGSPLSLECTVEGTSNPNLYWYRQAAGRGLQLLFYSVGIGQISSEVPQNLSASRPQDRQFILSSKKLLLSDSGFYLCAWSGNQGDTEAFFGQGTRLTVV.

The chain employs TRBV6-5 and TRBJ1-5; D not resolved. The CDR3 is 14 amino acids. Germline CDR1 reads MNHEY; CDR2 reads SVGAGI. V lost 7 bases and J lost 0, with 10 bases in between. The CDR3 nucleotides are TGTGCCAGCAAGTCCGGTTATAGCAATCAGCCCCAGCATTTT. Translation: CASKSGYSNQPQHF.

V is TRBV30 and J is TRBJ1-5; the D is unclear. The CDR3 totals 13 residues. Between the trimmed V and J ends, which lost 5 bases and 0 bases, there was a span of 8 bases. Germline-derived CDR1 and CDR2 are GTSNPN and SVGIG (reference sequence). The CDR3 spells CAWAGDSNQPQHF. DNA of the CDR3: TGTGCCTGGGCCGGGGATAGCAATCAGCCCCAGCATTTT.

The V gene is TRBV4-3, the J gene TRBJ1-6, with D hard to call. The CDR3 contains 19 residues. Germline V gene lookup returns CDR1 LGHNA and CDR2 YSLEER. V lost 0 bases and J 0 bases, leaving 15 bases between the germline ends. The chain's CDR3 is CASSQDYMGSGSYNSPLHF. In DNA, the CDR3 is TGCGCCAGCAGCCAAGATTATATGGGGTCTGGCTCCTATAATTCACCCCTCCACTTT.

The chain uses TRBV7-9 and TRBJ1-3; TRBD1 is a possible D gene (5 bases). There are 17 residues in the CDR3. Germline CDR1 and CDR2: SEHNR and FQNEAQ (reference sequence). With 6 bases removed from V and 9 bases from J, the gap between germline ends came to 27 bases. CDR3 in DNA: TGTGCCAGCAGTCACGGAGGGGAGGGCAGCAGCTTGGGCACCATATATTTT. Its protein product is CASSHGGEGSSLGTIYF.

Remarks on this clone: One end of the junction varies from germline; a read error may be responsible. This rearrangement joins TRBV27 to TRBJ2-7; D is possibly TRBD1 (5 bases). Germline V gene data show CDR1 as MNHEY and CDR2 as SMNVEV (reference sequence). This CDR3 region has 8 residues. This CDR3 is CASGGAPF. In DNA, the CDR3 is TGTGCCAGCGGTGGGGCCCCCTTC.

This chain uses TRBV19 with TRBJ1-1; TRBD1 agrees at 7 bases. V shed 3 bases and J 4 bases; nucleotides not matched to a gene: 2. The CDR3 length is 13 residues. Germline V gene sequence: CDR1 LNHDA, CDR2 SQIVND (reference sequence). As DNA, the CDR3 is TGTGCCAGTAGTATGCAGGGGGGCACTGAAGCTTTCTTT. This gives the protein CASSMQGGTEAFF. The full variable domain, rest sourced from reference TRBV19 and TRBJ1-1, is DGGITQSPKYLFRKEGQNVTLSCEQNLNHDAMYWYRQDPGQGLRLIYYSQIVNDFQKGDIAEGYSVSREKKESFPLTVTSAQKNPTAFYLCASSMQGGTEAFFGQGTRLTVV.

J is TRBJ2-7 and V is TRBV9; 9 bases map to TRBD2. The junction had 9 bases not matched to a gene; V was cut back by 0 bases and J by 2 bases. CDR3 length: 17 amino acids. Germline V gene sequence: CDR1 SGDLS, CDR2 YYNGEE. The CDR3 nucleotides are TGTGCCAGCAGCGTAGGGGACGGATTAGCGGGAGCCTACGAGCAGTACTTC. Amino acids: CASSVGDGLAGAYEQYF.

V gene TRBV7-2 combines with J gene TRBJ1-1, with a possible D match to TRBD1 (5 bases). The CDR3 has 13 amino acids. The germline V gene encodes CDR1 SGHTA and CDR2 FQGNSA. V lost 5 bases and J 3 bases, leaving 10 bases between the germline ends. CDR3 sequence (DNA): TGTGCCAGCAGCCCGGGACCAGACACTGAAGCTTTCTTT. This encodes CASSPGPDTEAFF.

The V and J genes are TRBV5-5 and TRBJ2-3; no clear D. Trimming pared 0 bases from V and 3 bases from J, leaving 8 bases between. Per germline, CDR1 SGHKS and CDR2 YYEKEE (reference sequence). This CDR3 is built from 14 residues. CDR3 in DNA: TGTGCCAGCAGCTTGGTCTTCGAGACAGATACGCAGTATTTT. Amino acid sequence: CASSLVFETDTQYF.

This chain uses TRBV7-2 with TRBJ1-4, with D possibly being TRBD1 (5 bases). The CDR3 loop spans 14 amino acids. The V and J ends lost 1 base and 4 bases respectively, with 7 bases between them. From germline, CDR1 is SGHTA and CDR2 FQGNSA. CDR3: CASSLGGYNEKLFF. The CDR3 nucleotides are TGTGCCAGCAGCTTAGGGGGCTATAATGAAAAACTGTTTTTT.

This clone was detected once. This chain links TRBV7-2 with TRBJ2-7, with D uncertain. Germline V gene sequence: CDR1 SGHTA, CDR2 FQGNSA. CDR3 length: 13 residues. V lost 5 bases, J lost 1 base, and 9 bases lay in between. CDR3 region: CASSPAFSYEQYF. CDR3 in DNA: TGTGCCAGCAGCCCCGCGTTTTCCTACGAGCAGTACTTC.

This chain joins TRBV7-8 and TRBJ2-7; no definite D call. The V end was cut by 4 bases, the J end by 1 base, with 5 bases between. The CDR3 extends over 12 amino acids. Looked up from germline, CDR1 is SGHVS and CDR2 is FQNEAQ. CDR3 in DNA: TGTGCCAGCAGCTCAAATTCCTACGAGCAGTACTTC. Its translation: CASSSNSYEQYF.